Listed here is a single T cell receptor (beta chain). What it binds is not known. Each and every patient relapsed after autologous stem cell transplantation, and patients got differing brentuximab vedotin exposure. Under best response, outcomes were complete response, partial response or progressive disease. The data belong to a study of PD-1 blockade in classical Hodgkin lymphoma. About the study: Patients were treated with nivolumab at 3 mg/kg, and this was given intravenously every 2 weeks.

Sequencing was performed with immunoSEQ multiplex PCR; in TCRdb, only in-frame clones are kept and a portion is missing. The data show approximately 99,000 clones, 70% to 90% seen once. Germline trimming cut 4 bases from V and 6 bases from J; bases unmatched to any gene: 2. The germline gives CDR1 SQVTM, CDR2 ANQGSEA. This CDR3 has 13 residues. Study-level findings and limits: Partial responders and progressors had significantly lower baseline TCR diversity. Initiation of nivolumab under 1 year after ASCT led to exclusion of patients.

This clonotype originated in a human donor with classical Hodgkin lymphoma. The V call is TRBV29-1, the J call TRBJ1-5, with 11 bases that match TRBD1. The specimen was peripheral blood mononuclear cells (PBMCs), collected before the second cycle of nivolumab. Here the CDR3 DNA reads TGCAGCGTTGCCGGGACAGGGGGTCAGCCCCAGCATTTT. It codes for CSVAGTGGQPQHF.